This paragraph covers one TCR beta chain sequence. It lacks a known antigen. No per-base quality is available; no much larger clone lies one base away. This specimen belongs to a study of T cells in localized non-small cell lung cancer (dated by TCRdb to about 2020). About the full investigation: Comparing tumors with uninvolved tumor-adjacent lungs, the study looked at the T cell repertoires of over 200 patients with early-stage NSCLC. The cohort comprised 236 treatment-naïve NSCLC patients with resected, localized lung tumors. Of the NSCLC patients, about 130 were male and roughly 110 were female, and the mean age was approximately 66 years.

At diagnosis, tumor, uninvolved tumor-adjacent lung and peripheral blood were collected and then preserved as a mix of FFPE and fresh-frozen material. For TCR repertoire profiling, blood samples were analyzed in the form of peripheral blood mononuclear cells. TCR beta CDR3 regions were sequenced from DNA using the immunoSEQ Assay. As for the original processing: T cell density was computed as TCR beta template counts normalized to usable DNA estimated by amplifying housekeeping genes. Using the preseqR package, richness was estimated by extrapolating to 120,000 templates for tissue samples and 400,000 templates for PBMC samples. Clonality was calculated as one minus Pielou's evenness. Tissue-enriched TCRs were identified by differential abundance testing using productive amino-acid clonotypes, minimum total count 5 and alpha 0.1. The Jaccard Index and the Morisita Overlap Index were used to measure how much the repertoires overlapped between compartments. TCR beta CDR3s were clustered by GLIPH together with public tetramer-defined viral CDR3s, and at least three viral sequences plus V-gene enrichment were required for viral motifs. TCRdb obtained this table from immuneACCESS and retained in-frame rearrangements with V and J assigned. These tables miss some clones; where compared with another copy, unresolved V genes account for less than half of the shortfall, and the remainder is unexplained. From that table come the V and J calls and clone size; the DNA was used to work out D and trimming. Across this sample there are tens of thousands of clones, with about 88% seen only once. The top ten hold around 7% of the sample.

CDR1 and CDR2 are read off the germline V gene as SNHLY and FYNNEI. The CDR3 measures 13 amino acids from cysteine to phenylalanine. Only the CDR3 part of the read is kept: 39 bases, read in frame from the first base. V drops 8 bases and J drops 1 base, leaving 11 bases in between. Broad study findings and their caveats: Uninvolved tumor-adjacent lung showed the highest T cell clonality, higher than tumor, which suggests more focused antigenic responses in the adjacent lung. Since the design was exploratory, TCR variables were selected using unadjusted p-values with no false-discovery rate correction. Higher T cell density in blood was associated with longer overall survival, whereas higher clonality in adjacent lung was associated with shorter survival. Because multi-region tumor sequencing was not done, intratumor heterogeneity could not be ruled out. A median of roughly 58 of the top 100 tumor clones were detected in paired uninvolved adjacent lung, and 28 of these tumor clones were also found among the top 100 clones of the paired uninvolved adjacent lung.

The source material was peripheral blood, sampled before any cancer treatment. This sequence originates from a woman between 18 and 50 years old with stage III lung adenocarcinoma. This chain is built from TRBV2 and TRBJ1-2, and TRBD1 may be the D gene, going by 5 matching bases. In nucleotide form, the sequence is TGTGCCAGCGCGACAGTGGATAACTATGGCTACACCTTC. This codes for CASATVDNYGYTF. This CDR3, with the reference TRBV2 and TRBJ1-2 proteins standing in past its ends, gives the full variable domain EPEVTQTPSHQVTQMGQEVILRCVPISNHLYFYWYRQILGQKVEFLVSFYNNEISEKSEIFDDQFSVERPDGSNFTLKIRSTKLEDSAMYFCASATVDNYGYTFGSGTRLTVV.